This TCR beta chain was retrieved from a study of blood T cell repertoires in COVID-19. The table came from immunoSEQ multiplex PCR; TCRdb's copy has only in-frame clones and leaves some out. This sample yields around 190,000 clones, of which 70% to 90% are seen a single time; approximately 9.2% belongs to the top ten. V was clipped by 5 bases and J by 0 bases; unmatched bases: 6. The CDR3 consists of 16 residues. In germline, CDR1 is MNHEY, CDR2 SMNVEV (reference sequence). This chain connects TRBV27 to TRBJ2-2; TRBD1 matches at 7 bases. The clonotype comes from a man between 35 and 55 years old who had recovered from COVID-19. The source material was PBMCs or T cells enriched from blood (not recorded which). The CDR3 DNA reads TGTGCCAGCAGTCCCCGACAGGGAGCGAACACCGGGGAGCTGTTTTTT. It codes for CASSPRQGANTGELFF.